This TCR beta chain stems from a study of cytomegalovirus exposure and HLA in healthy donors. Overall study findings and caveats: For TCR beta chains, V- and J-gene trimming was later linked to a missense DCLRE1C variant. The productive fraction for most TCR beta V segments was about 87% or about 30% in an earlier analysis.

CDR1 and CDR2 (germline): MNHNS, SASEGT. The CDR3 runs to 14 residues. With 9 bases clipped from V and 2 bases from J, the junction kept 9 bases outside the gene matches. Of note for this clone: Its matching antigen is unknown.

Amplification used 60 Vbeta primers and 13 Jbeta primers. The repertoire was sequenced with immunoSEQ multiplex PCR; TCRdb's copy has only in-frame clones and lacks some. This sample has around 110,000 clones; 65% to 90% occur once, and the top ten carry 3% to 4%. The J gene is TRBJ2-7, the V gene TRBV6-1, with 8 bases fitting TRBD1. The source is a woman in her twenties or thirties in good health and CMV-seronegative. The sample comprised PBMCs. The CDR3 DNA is TGTGCCAGTCTGCAGGACAGGGACACCTACGAGCAGTACTTC. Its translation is CASLQDRDTYEQYF.